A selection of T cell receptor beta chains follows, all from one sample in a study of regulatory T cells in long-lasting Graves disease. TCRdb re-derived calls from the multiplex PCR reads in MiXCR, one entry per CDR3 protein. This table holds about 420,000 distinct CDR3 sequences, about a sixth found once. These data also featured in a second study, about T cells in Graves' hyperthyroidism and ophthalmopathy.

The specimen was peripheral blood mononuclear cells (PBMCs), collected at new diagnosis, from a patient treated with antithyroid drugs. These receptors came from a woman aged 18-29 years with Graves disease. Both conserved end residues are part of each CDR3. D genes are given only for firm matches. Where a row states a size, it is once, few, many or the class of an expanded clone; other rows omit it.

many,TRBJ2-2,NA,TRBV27,CASSLWQGLTGELFF,TGTGCCAGCAGTTTATGGCAGGGGTTGACCGGGGAGCTGTTTTTT
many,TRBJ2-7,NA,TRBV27,CASSPTAGGYEQYF,TGTGCCAGCAGTCCGACCGCCGGGGGTTACGAGCAGTACTTC
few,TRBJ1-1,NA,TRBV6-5,CASSYLEMNTEAFF,TGTGCCAGCAGTTACCTGGAGATGAACACTGAAGCTTTCTTT
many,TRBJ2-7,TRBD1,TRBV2,CASSRDRGVQRDEQYF,TGTGCCAGCAGTCGGGACAGGGGCGTACAACGGGACGAGCAGTACTTC
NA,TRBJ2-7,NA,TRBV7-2,CASSLIKKGQTFRSYEQYF,TGTGCCAGCAGCTTAATAAAAAAAGGACAGACGTTTCGCTCCTACGAGCAGTACTTC
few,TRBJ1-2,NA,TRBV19,CTSSIDAGVGYTF,TGTACCAGTAGTATAGATGCAGGGGTCGGCTACACCTTC
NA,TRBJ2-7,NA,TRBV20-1,CSATGVLYNEQYF,TGCAGTGCTACAGGGGTGCTCTACAATGAGCAGTACTTC
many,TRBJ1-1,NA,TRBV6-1,CASSRTPGDESEAFF,TGTGCCAGCAGTAGGACACCGGGGGATGAGTCTGAAGCTTTCTTT
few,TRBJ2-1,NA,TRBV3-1,CASSRQVLNNEQFF,TGTGCCAGCTCAAGACAGGTACTCAACAATGAGCAGTTCTTC
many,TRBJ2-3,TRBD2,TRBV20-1,CSARDLGGRAATQYF,TGCAGTGCTAGAGATCTGGGCGGGAGGGCGGCTACGCAGTATTTT
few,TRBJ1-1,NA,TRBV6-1,CASTPPHRNTEAFF,TGTGCCAGCACTCCGCCCCACAGAAACACTGAAGCTTTCTTT
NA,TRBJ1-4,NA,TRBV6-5,CASSYSRANEKLFF,TGTGCCAGCAGTTACTCCAGAGCTAATGAAAAACTGTTTTTT
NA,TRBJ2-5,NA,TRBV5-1,CASSLNAHPTETQYF,TGCGCCAGCAGCCTGAACGCCCACCCAACAGAGACCCAGTACTTC
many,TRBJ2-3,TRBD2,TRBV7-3,CASSKGLAFADTQYF,TGTGCCAGCAGCAAGGGACTAGCGTTTGCAGATACGCAGTATTTT
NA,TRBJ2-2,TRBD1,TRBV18,CASSRDRLNGELFF,TGTGCCAGCTCACGGGACAGGCTGAACGGGGAGCTGTTTTTT
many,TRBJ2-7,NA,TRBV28,CASRRWYEQYF,TGTGCCAGCAGGCGGTGGTACGAGCAGTACTTC
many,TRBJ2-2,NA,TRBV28,CASETLNTGELFF,TGTGCCAGTGAGACACTGAACACCGGGGAGCTGTTTTTT
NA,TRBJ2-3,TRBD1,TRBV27,CASSLPTGDPDTQYF,TGTGCCAGCAGTTTACCGACAGGGGATCCAGATACGCAGTATTTT
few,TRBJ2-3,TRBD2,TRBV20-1,CSARGPRLAGEANTQYF,TGCAGTGCTAGAGGCCCGCGACTAGCGGGAGAAGCGAATACGCAGTATTTT
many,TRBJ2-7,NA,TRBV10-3,CAISASTYEQYF,TGTGCCATCAGTGCGAGCACCTACGAGCAGTACTTC
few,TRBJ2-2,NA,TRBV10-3,CAIRADTGELFF,TGTGCCATCAGGGCAGACACCGGGGAGCTGTTTTTT
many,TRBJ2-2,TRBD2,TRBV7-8,CASHKRLAGGVGELFF,TGTGCCAGCCACAAGAGACTAGCGGGAGGTGTCGGGGAGCTGTTTTTT
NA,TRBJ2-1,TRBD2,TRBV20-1,CSASELAGGGDEQFF,TGCAGTGCTAGTGAGCTAGCGGGAGGGGGGGATGAGCAGTTCTTC
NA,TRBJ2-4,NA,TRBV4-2,CASSQAIGLGNIQYF,TGTGCCAGCAGCCAAGCCATAGGCCTTGGAAACATTCAGTACTTC
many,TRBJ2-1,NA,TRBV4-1,CASSQVPGGSTLSYNEQFF,TGCGCCAGCAGCCAAGTTCCTGGAGGGAGTACCTTATCCTACAATGAGCAGTTCTTC
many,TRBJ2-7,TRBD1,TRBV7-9,CASSARQGVEQYF,TGTGCCAGCTCTGCAAGACAGGGGGTCGAGCAGTACTTC
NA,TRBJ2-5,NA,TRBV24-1,CATSDPSSGEETQYF,TGTGCCACCAGTGATCCCAGTAGTGGGGAAGAGACCCAGTACTTC
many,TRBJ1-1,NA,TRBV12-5,CASGLAGANTEAFF,TGTGCTAGTGGTTTGGCGGGGGCGAACACTGAAGCTTTCTTT
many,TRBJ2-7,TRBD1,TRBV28,CASSLSGTATSYEQYF,TGTGCCAGCAGTTTATCCGGGACAGCCACTTCCTACGAGCAGTACTTC
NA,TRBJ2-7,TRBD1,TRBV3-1,CASSQVTTGGYEQYF,TGTGCCAGCAGCCAAGTCACCACAGGGGGCTACGAGCAGTACTTC
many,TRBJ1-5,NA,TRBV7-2,CASSWDSGSDQPQHF,TGTGCCAGCAGCTGGGACTCCGGAAGCGATCAGCCCCAGCATTTT
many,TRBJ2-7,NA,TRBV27,CASSLSQDGSFYEQYF,TGTGCCAGCAGTTTATCGCAGGACGGGAGTTTCTACGAGCAGTACTTC
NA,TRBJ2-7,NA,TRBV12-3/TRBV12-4,CASSLKLGSSYEQYF,TGTGCCAGCAGTTTAAAGCTCGGTTCGAGCTACGAGCAGTACTTC
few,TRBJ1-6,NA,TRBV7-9,CASSGPVTTGSYNSPLHF,TGTGCCAGCAGCGGACCCGTTACGACAGGAAGCTATAATTCACCCCTCCACTTT
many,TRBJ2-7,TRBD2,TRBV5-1,CASSLGASGGAYEQYF,TGCGCCAGCAGCTTGGGGGCTAGCGGGGGGGCCTACGAGCAGTACTTC
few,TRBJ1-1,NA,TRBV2,CASSEAGVNTEAFF,TGTGCCAGCAGTGAGGCGGGAGTGAACACTGAAGCTTTCTTT
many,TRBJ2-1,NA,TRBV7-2,CASSLSRSSYNEQFF,TGTGCCAGCAGCTTGTCGCGGAGCTCCTACAATGAGCAGTTCTTC
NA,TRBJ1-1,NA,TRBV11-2,CASSLFQGPTEAFF,TGTGCCAGCAGCTTATTTCAGGGGCCCACTGAAGCTTTCTTT
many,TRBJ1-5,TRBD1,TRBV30,CAWSYRDRIDQPQHF,TGTGCCTGGAGCTACCGGGACAGAATAGATCAGCCCCAGCATTTT
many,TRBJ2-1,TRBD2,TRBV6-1,CASSEEASGAYNEQFF,TGTGCCAGCAGTGAAGAGGCTAGCGGGGCCTACAATGAGCAGTTCTTC
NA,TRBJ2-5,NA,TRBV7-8,CASSSSGQGEQYF,TGTGCCAGCAGCTCATCGGGTCAGGGAGAGCAGTACTTC
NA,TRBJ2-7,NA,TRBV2,CASRADSAAYEQYF,TGTGCCAGCAGGGCGGACAGTGCAGCCTACGAGCAGTACTTC
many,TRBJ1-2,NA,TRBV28,CASSLWGPGYTF,TGTGCCAGCAGTTTATGGGGCCCTGGCTACACCTTC
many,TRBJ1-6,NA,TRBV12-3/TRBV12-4,CASRSGELDSPLHF,TGTGCCAGCAGATCAGGGGAATTGGATTCACCCCTCCACTTT
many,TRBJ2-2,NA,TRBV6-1,CASPRWGAPNTGELFF,TGTGCCAGCCCGCGGTGGGGGGCGCCGAACACCGGGGAGCTGTTTTTT
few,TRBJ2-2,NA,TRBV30,CAWSPPTAANTGELFF,TGTGCCTGGAGTCCGCCGACAGCCGCGAACACCGGGGAGCTGTTTTTT
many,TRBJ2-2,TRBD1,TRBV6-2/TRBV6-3,CASRHDRGNTGELFF,TGTGCCAGCCGCCACGACAGGGGCAACACCGGGGAGCTGTTTTTT
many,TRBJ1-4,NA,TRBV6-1,CASSEGWGGPNEKLFF,TGTGCCAGCAGTGAAGGTTGGGGGGGGCCCAATGAAAAACTGTTTTTT
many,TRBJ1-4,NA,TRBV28,CASSFGGGSEKLFF,TGTGCCAGCAGTTTTGGGGGGGGCTCTGAAAAACTGTTTTTT
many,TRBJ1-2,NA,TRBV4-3,CASSQFSSVNYGYTF,TGCGCCAGCAGCCAATTCAGCAGCGTTAACTATGGCTACACCTTC
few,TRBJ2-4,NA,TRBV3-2,CASKVKAKSIQYF,TGTGCCAGCAAGGTTAAGGCCAAAAGCATTCAGTACTTC
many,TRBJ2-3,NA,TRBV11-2,CASSLGSNTDTQYF,TGTGCCAGCAGCTTAGGTAGTAACACAGATACGCAGTATTTT
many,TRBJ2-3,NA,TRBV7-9,CASSLALLGTDTQYF,TGTGCCAGCAGCTTAGCTCTCTTGGGCACAGATACGCAGTATTTT